The source of this TCR beta chain is a study of blood T cells in healthy people across ages. A J-beta primer mix and a sample-barcoded 5' primer were used in a second PCR of about 7 to 12 cycles. With 12 random nucleotides, a template-switch adaptor tagged each individual cDNA molecule. Individual samples furnished no less than 3 million CDR3-containing paired-end reads apiece. In TCRdb, the 5' RACE reads were re-called with MiXCR into one record per CDR3 protein. Seen here are under 1 million distinct CDR3 sequences, around two fifths observed once, and the top ten hold about a fifth. The CDR3 extends over 15 amino acids. With V trimmed by 6 bases and J by 2 bases, 9 bases remained unmatched. The germline CDR1 and CDR2 sequences are MNHEY and SVGEGT. Donors were systemically healthy Caucasian individuals from Russia aged roughly 6 to 100 years.

The chain has TRBV6-2 or TRBV6-3 and TRBJ2-7, with TRBD1 identical over 8 bases. Sample: blood. The TCR sequence derives from a man aged 60-69 years in good health. The CDR3 coding sequence is TGTGCCAGCAGCTTAATGGGCAGGGGGCCCTACGAGCAGTACTTC. It yields the protein CASSLMGRGPYEQYF.